This TCR beta chain was recovered during a study of neurological immune-mediated disorders. V lost 4 bases and J 5 bases, leaving 12 bases between the germline ends. The CDR3 sequence is 14 residues long. Germline CDR1 MGHRA, CDR2 YSYEKL. This clonotype was counted ten times or more. CD4+ or CD8+ T cells, around 1 million per library, were used for sorted libraries. TCRdb analysed the 5' RACE reads with MiXCR anew, one entry per CDR3 protein. Altogether 20,000 or so distinct CDR3 sequences are present, 6% to 8.5% being singletons, with the ten largest covering around 16%. The sequenced sample was CD8+ T cells from blood. The source is a woman in her 30s with HTLV-1-associated myelopathy (HAM/TSP). The chain has TRBV4-1 and TRBJ1-5, with D tentatively TRBD1 (5 bases). The CDR3 sequence is CASSPQGGYQPQHF. CDR3 nucleotide sequence: TGCGCCAGCAGCCCGCAGGGAGGGTATCAGCCCCAGCATTTT.